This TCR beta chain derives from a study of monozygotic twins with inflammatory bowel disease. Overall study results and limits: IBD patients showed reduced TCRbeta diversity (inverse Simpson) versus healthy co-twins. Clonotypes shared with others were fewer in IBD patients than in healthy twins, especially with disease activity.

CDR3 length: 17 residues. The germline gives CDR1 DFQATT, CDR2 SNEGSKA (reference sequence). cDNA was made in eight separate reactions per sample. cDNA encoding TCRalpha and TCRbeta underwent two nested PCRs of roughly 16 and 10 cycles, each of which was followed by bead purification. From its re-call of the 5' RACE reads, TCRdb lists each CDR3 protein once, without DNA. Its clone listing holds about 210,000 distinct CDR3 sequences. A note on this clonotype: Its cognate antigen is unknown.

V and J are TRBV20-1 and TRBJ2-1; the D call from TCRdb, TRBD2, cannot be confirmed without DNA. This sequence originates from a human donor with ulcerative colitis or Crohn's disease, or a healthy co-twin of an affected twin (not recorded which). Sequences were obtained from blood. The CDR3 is CSARGYLLAGGPNEQFF.